Listed here are 20 T cell receptor beta chains from one sample, sequenced in a study of T cell changes during pregnancy in multiple sclerosis. The table came from immunoSEQ multiplex PCR; TCRdb's copy has only in-frame clones and leaves some out. This table holds tens of thousands of clones, roughly 93% found once. The input for sequencing was peripheral blood, taken in the second trimester of pregnancy. Receptors originate from a female donor with multiple sclerosis, enrolled in a pregnancy study.

The chain links TRBV9 to TRBJ1-3; maybe TRBD1 (6 bases). Between the trimmed V and J ends, which lost 3 bases and 2 bases, there was a span of 15 bases. Looked up from germline, CDR1 is SGDLS and CDR2 is YYNGEE. CDR3 size: 16 residues. In nucleotides, the CDR3 is TGTGCCAGCAGCGAGGGGGAGTGGGTAACTGGAAACACCATATATTTT. It encodes CASSEGEWVTGNTIYF.

In DNA form, the CDR3 reads TGTGCCAGTAGTTTAGGGTGGGGGGCAGATACGCAGTATTTT. Its protein is CASSLGWGADTQYF. The chain couples TRBV19 to TRBJ2-3; TRBD2 is a possible D gene (6 bases). The CDR3 extends over 14 amino acids. The germline V gene encodes CDR1 LNHDA and CDR2 SQIVND (reference sequence). Trimming removed 5 bases at V and 4 bases at J, with 13 bases between.

The chain is built from TRBV11-2 and TRBJ2-1, with 8 bases lining up with TRBD1. The CDR3 is 15 residues long. The V gene end was trimmed by 5 bases and the J gene end by 2 bases; junction bases not matched to a gene: 5. The germline V gene has CDR1 SGHAT and CDR2 FQNNGV. The CDR3 spells CASSPDRGAYNEQFF. CDR3 DNA sequence: TGTGCCAGCAGCCCCGACAGGGGTGCCTACAATGAGCAGTTCTTC.

The chain recombines TRBV19 with TRBJ2-4; D gene ambiguous. The germline CDR1 and CDR2 sequences are LNHDA and SQIVND (reference sequence). This CDR3 contains 15 residues. V lost 8 bases and J 0 bases, leaving 14 bases between the germline ends. The CDR3 here is CASPLGRVAKNIQYF. The CDR3 nucleotides are TGTGCCAGTCCCCTGGGTCGGGTAGCCAAAAACATTCAGTACTTC.

Only a few counts were recorded for this clone. The rearrangement uses TRBV4-1 and TRBJ1-1, with D perhaps TRBD1 (6 bases). Per germline, CDR1 MGHRA and CDR2 YSYEKL. Trimming left V 1 base short and J 5 bases short, with 14 bases between. The CDR3 is made up of 15 amino acids. CDR3 nucleotides: TGCGCCAGCAGCCAAGGTGGGGGGGCGAGAACTGAAGCTTTCTTT. Translation: CASSQGGGARTEAFF.

As for this clone: Its ends do not fully match the called genes, so a read error is possible. V is TRBV7-8 and J is TRBJ1-2, with D unclear. CDR1 is SGHVS, CDR2 FQNEAQ, per germline. The CDR3 is made up of 13 amino acids. The CDR3 DNA follows: TGTGCCAGCAGCTTAGGCCCGGGTTTTAGTAACGCCTTC. It encodes CASSLGPGFSNAF.

This chain connects TRBV10-1 to TRBJ2-6; D call uncertain. The germline CDR1 and CDR2 sequences are WNHNN and SYGVQD (reference sequence). This CDR3 spans 15 amino acids. Trimming removed 3 bases from V and 0 bases from J, with 6 bases in between. CDR3: CASSDPRSGANVLTF. The CDR3 nucleotides are TGCGCCAGCAGTGACCCGCGCTCTGGGGCCAACGTCCTGACTTTC.

The genes are TRBV5-6 and TRBJ2-1; D is ambiguous. This CDR3 region has 12 residues. Germline assignment: CDR1 SGHDT and CDR2 YYEEEE. The V and J ends lost 0 bases and 6 bases respectively, with 4 bases between them. CDR3 in DNA: TGTGCCAGCAGCTTGGGAGGCAATGAGCAGTTCTTC. This encodes CASSLGGNEQFF. The full variable domain, rest sourced from reference TRBV5-6 and TRBJ2-1, is DAGVTQSPTHLIKTRGQQVTLRCSPKSGHDTVSWYQQALGQGPQFIFQYYEEEERQRGNFPDRFSGHQFPNYSSELNVNALLLGDSALYLCASSLGGNEQFFGPGTRLTVL.

This clone was recorded a few times. This chain uses TRBV15 with TRBJ1-5; no clear D. Germline CDR1 reads LNHNV; CDR2 reads YYDKDF (reference sequence). Trimming pared 5 bases from V and 0 bases from J, leaving 2 bases between. The CDR3 spans 12 residues. In DNA, the CDR3 is TGTGCCACCAGCTATAGCAATCAGCCCCAGCATTTT. Its translation is CATSYSNQPQHF.

The chain employs TRBV25-1 and TRBJ2-5; possibly TRBD2 for D (5 bases). V lost 2 bases and J 2 bases, leaving 15 bases between the germline ends. The CDR3 consists of 16 residues. Germline V gene data show CDR1 as MGHDK and CDR2 as SYGVNS. The CDR3 sequence: CASSEGERVFQETQYF. The DNA for the CDR3 is TGTGCCAGCAGTGAAGGGGAGCGAGTTTTTCAAGAGACCCAGTACTTC.

The V gene is TRBV27, the J gene TRBJ2-7; tentative D call: TRBD1 (5 bases). V was shortened by 4 bases and J by 2 bases, with 9 bases between the two germline ends. The length of the CDR3 is 13 residues. The V gene's germline CDR1 is MNHEY and CDR2 SMNVEV (reference sequence). The CDR3 DNA is TGTGCCAGCAGTTCCGACAGAGCCTACGAGCAGTACTTC. It yields the protein CASSSDRAYEQYF.

J is TRBJ2-3 and V is TRBV6-6, with D possibly TRBD1 on 6 matching bases. The germline CDR1 and CDR2 sequences are MNHNY and SVGAGI (reference sequence). Trimming shortened V by 5 bases and J by 1 base, and 13 bases separated the two germline ends. The CDR3 length is 15 residues. CDR3 protein: CASSPRGFGTDTQYF. The CDR3 region has the DNA TGTGCCAGCAGTCCGAGGGGGTTCGGCACAGATACGCAGTATTTT.

The chain uses TRBV11-2 and TRBJ2-1, with 10 bases fitting TRBD1. The CDR3 loop spans 15 amino acids. Germline V gives CDR1 SGHAT, CDR2 FQNNGV. With 5 bases clipped from V and 3 bases from J, the junction kept 4 bases outside the gene matches. CDR3 nucleotides: TGTGCCAGCAGCCCGGACAGGGGGGACTACAATGAGCAGTTCTTC. Protein: CASSPDRGDYNEQFF.

This chain links TRBV7-3 with TRBJ1-2, with 7 bases identical to TRBD1. This CDR3 spans 13 amino acids. J gave up 7 bases and V 1 base, and 3 bases lay outside the gene matches. Germline-derived CDR1 and CDR2 are SGHTA and FQGTGA. CDR3 in amino acids: CASSLRQGSGYTF. The CDR3 region has the DNA TGTGCCAGCAGCTTAAGACAGGGAAGTGGCTACACCTTC.

This chain links TRBV6-5 with TRBJ1-6; TRBD1 matches 7 bases. Germline lookup yields CDR1 MNHEY and CDR2 SVGAGI. The CDR3 contains 11 residues. J lost 16 bases, V lost 6 bases, and 6 bases had no gene match. CDR3 amino acids: CASRNGQELHF. The CDR3 DNA is TGTGCCAGCAGGAATGGACAGGAGCTCCACTTT.

The CDR3 loop is CASSLLGRQGDTEAFF. The CDR3 coding sequence is TGTGCCAGCAGCTTGTTAGGCCGGCAGGGCGACACTGAAGCTTTCTTT. V gene TRBV5-6 combines with J gene TRBJ1-1, with D possibly being TRBD1 (5 bases). Germline CDR1 is SGHDT and CDR2 is YYEEEE. The CDR3 runs 16 residues. Trimming pared 1 base from V and 3 bases from J, leaving 16 bases between.

This clone appeared a few times. This chain links TRBV10-1 with TRBJ1-4; a possible D gene is TRBD1 (6 bases). The CDR3 has 12 residues. Germline V gene data show CDR1 as WNHNN and CDR2 as SYGVQD (reference sequence). V lost 3 bases and J lost 8, with 7 bases in between. In nucleotides, the CDR3 is TGCGCCAGCAGTGACCAGGGGGAAAAACTGTTTTTT. Its translation is CASSDQGEKLFF.

V gene TRBV6-1 combines with J gene TRBJ2-7, with a tentative D call TRBD1 (6 bases). The V and J ends lost 3 bases and 4 bases respectively, with 13 bases between them. Germline-derived CDR1 and CDR2 are MNHNS and SASEGT. The CDR3 totals 14 residues. In DNA form, the CDR3 reads TGTGCCAGCAGTGATGTGGGGGCTGTTTACGAGCAGTACTTC. This sequence encodes CASSDVGAVYEQYF.

The V call is TRBV11-2, the J call TRBJ1-4; 8 bases agree with TRBD1. V was clipped by 6 bases and J by 10 bases; unmatched bases: 10. The CDR3 has 14 residues. The germline CDR1 and CDR2 sequences are SGHAT and FQNNGV. The CDR3 nucleotides are TGTGCCAGCAGTCCTCAGGGGGCGTATAGAAAACTGTTTTTT. It specifies CASSPQGAYRKLFF.

The chain combines TRBV28 with TRBJ2-4, with 9 bases that match TRBD1. This CDR3 has 16 amino acids. The germline V gene has CDR1 MDHEN and CDR2 SYDVKM. Trimming cost V 4 bases and J 8 bases; bases outside gene matches: 12. The chain's CDR3 is CASSYLDPGQGDIQYF. The CDR3 nucleotides read TGTGCCAGCAGTTACCTTGACCCGGGACAGGGCGACATTCAGTACTTC. The whole variable domain, filled in from reference TRBV28 and TRBJ2-4, reads DVKVTQSSRYLVKRTGEKVFLECVQDMDHENMFWYRQDPGLGLRLIYFSYDVKMKEKGDIPEGYSVSREKKERFSLILESASTNQTSMYLCASSYLDPGQGDIQYFGAGTRLSVL.